The 3 T cell receptor beta chains below were found in one sample sequenced in a study of blood T cell repertoires in COVID-19. Data came from immunoSEQ multiplex PCR; TCRdb stores just in-frame clones and leaves some out. The top ten hold 2.9% of the sample, which has more than 150,000 clones, approximately 80% seen once. The specimen sequenced was peripheral blood. The receptors were sampled from a woman in her sixties or seventies with acute or convalescent COVID-19.

This rearrangement joins TRBV5-4 to TRBJ2-5; 8 nucleotides agree with TRBD2. From germline, CDR1 is SGHNT and CDR2 YYREEE (reference sequence). V gave up 4 bases and J gave up 0 bases; unmatched junction bases: 2. The CDR3 length is 14 residues. CDR3 loop: CASSPGGNQETQYF. The CDR3 nucleotides read TGTGCCAGCAGCCCGGGGGGGAACCAAGAGACCCAGTACTTC.

The V and J genes are TRBV25-1 and TRBJ1-4; no clear D gene. The V and J ends lost 8 bases and 2 bases respectively, with 9 bases between them. In germline, CDR1 is MGHDK, CDR2 SYGVNS. The CDR3 has 13 residues. The CDR3 sequence: CASREDTNEKLFF. The CDR3 DNA reads as TGTGCCAGCCGGGAGGACACTAATGAAAAACTGTTTTTT.

The chain carries TRBV3-1 (or the pseudogene TRBV3-2) and TRBJ2-1; D gene ambiguous. The CDR3 totals 17 residues. Germline assignment: CDR1 LGHDT and CDR2 YNNKEL (reference sequence). The V gene lost 1 base and the J gene lost 8 bases, with 21 bases spanning the gap. CDR3 residues: CASSQVRIASDGDEQFF. In DNA, the CDR3 is TGTGCCAGCAGCCAAGTGAGAATCGCTAGTGATGGCGATGAGCAGTTCTTC.